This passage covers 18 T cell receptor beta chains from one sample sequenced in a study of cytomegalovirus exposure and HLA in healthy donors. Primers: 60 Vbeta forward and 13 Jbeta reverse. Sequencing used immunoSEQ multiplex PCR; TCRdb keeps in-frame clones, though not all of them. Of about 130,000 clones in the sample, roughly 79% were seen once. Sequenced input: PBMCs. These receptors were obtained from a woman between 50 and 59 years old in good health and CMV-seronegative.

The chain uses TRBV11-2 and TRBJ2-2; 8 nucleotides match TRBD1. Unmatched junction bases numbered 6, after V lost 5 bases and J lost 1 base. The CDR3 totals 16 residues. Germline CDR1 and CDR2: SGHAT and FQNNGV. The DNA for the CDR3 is TGTGCCAGCAGCGCCCTAGGGACAGGGAACACCGGGGAGCTGTTTTTT. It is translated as CASSALGTGNTGELFF.

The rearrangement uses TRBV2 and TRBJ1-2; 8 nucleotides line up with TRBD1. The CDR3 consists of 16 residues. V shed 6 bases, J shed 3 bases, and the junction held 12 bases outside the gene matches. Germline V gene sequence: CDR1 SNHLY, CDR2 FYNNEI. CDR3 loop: CASRDRVSWYDYGYTF. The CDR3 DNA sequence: TGTGCCAGCAGGGACAGGGTAAGCTGGTATGACTATGGCTACACCTTC.

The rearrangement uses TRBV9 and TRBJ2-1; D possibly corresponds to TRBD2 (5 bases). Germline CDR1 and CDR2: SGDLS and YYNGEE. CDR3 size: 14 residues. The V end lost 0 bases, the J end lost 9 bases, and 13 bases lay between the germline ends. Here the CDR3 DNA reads TGTGCCAGCAGCGTAGCTCAGCCCGAGGGTGAGCAGTTCTTC. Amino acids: CASSVAQPEGEQFF.

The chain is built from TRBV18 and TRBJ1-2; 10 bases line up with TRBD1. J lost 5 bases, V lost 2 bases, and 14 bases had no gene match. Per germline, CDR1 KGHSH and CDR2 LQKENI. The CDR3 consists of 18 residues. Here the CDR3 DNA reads TGTGCCAGCTCACCATTCTCCCAGACAGGGGGCAGTTTTTATGGCTACACCTTC. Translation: CASSPFSQTGGSFYGYTF.

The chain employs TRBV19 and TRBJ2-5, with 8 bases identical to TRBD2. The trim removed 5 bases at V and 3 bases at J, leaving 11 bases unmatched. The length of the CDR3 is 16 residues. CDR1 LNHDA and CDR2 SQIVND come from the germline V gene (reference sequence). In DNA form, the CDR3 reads TGTGCCAGTAGTCTAGTTAGCGGGATTATCGAAGAGACCCAGTACTTC. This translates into CASSLVSGIIEETQYF.

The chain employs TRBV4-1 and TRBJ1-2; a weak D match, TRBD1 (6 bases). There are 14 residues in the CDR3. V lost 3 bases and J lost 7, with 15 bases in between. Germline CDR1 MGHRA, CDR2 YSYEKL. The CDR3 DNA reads TGCGCCAGCAGCCAGGCCGGGACACCCGGTGGCTACACCTTC. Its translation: CASSQAGTPGGYTF.

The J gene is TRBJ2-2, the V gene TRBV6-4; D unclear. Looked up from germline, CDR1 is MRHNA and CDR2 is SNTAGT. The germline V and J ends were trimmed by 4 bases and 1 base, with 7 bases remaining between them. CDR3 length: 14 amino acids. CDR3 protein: CASSVNKNTGELFF. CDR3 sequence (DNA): TGTGCCAGCAGTGTTAACAAGAACACCGGGGAGCTGTTTTTT.

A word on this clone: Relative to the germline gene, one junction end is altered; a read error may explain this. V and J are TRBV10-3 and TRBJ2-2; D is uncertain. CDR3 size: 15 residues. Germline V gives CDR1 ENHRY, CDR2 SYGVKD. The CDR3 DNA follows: TGTGCCACCAGTTCACGGGTGAGCGACACCGGGGAGCTGTTTTTT. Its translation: CATSSRVSDTGELFF.

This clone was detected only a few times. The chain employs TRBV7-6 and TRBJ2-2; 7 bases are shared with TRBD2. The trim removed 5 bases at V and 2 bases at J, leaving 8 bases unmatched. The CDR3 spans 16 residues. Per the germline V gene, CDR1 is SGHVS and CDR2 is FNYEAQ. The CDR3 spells CASSRYPGGNTGELFF. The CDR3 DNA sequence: TGTGCCAGCAGCCGTTACCCGGGGGGAAACACCGGGGAGCTGTTTTTT.

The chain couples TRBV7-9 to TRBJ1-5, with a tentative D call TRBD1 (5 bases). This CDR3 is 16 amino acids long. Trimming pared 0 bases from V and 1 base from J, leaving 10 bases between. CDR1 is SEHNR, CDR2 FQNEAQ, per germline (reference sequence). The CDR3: CASSLAGGGSNQPQHF. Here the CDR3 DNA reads TGTGCCAGCAGCTTAGCTGGGGGAGGGAGCAATCAGCCCCAGCATTTT.

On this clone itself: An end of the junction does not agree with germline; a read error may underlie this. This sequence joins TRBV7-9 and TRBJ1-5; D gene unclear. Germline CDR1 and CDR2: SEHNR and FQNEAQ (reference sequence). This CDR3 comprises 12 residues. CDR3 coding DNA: TGTTCCAGCAGCTCGGAGAATCAGCCCCAGCATTTT. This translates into CSSSSENQPQHF.

The CDR3 nucleotides read TGTGCCAGCAGCTTGGGGGGACTTTATAGCAATCAGCCCCAGCATTTT. This encodes CASSLGGLYSNQPQHF. The V gene is TRBV7-8, the J gene TRBJ1-5, with D maybe TRBD1 (5 bases). Germline CDR1 SGHVS, CDR2 FQNEAQ. Trimming pared 3 bases from V and 0 bases from J, leaving 12 bases between. This CDR3 region has 16 residues.

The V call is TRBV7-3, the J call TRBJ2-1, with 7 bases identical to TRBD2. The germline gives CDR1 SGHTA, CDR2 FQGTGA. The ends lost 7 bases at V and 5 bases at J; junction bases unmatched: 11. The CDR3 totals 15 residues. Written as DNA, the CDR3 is TGTGCCAGCACCGGGGGAGGGAGTAGTAACAATGAGCAGTTCTTC. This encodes CASTGGGSSNNEQFF.

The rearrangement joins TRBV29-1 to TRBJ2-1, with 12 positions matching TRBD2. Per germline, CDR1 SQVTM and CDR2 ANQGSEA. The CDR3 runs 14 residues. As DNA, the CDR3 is TGCCTCGCTAGCGGGGGGGGGCGGTACAATGAGCAGTTCTTC. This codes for CLASGGGRYNEQFF.

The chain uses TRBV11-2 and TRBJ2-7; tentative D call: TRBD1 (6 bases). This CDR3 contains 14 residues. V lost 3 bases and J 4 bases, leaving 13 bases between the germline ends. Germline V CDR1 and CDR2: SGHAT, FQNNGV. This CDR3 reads CASSLGHTPYEQYF. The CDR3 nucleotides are TGTGCCAGCAGCTTGGGACACACTCCATACGAGCAGTACTTC.

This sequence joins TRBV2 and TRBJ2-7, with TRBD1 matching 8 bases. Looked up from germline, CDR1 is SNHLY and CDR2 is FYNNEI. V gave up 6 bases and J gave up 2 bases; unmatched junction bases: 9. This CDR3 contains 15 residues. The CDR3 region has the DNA TGTGCCAGCAGCTCCGACAGGGGACTGCCCTACGAGCAGTACTTC. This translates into CASSSDRGLPYEQYF.

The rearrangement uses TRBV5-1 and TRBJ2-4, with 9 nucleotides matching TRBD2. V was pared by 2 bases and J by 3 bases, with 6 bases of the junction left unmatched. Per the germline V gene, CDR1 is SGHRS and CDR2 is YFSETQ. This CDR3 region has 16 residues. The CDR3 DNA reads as TGCGCCAGCAGCTTTAGGAGCGGGAGGTACAAAAACATTCAGTACTTC. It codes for CASSFRSGRYKNIQYF.

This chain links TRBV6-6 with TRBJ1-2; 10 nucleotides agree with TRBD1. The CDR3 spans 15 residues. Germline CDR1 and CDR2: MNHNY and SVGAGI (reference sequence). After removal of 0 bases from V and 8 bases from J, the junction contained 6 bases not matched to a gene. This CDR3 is CASSYSPDRGHGYTF. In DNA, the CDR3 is TGTGCCAGCAGTTACTCCCCAGACAGGGGGCACGGCTACACCTTC.